A single sample is the source of the 16 T cell receptor beta chains below, sequenced in a study of T-cell memory formation after mild COVID-19. TCRdb ran MiXCR on the 5' RACE reads and lists one entry per CDR3 protein. The sample holds around 200,000 distinct CDR3 sequences, around 30% seen once. Material for sequencing was PBMCs or a T cell subset sorted from them (not recorded which). The source of these receptors is an adult woman who had mild COVID-19 (a few samples of this study predate the infection). Cell type and time point are not known.

This clonotype was seen a few times. The V gene is TRBV7-9, the J gene TRBJ2-7, with D possibly being TRBD2 (6 bases). Germline V gives CDR1 SEHNR, CDR2 FQNEAQ (reference sequence). This CDR3 region has 15 residues. The germline V and J ends were trimmed by 1 base and 7 bases, with 17 bases remaining between them. CDR3 loop: CASSLGGTSGREQYF. The CDR3 bases are TGTGCCAGCAGCTTAGGGGGAACAAGCGGGCGAGAGCAGTACTTC.

V and J are TRBV30 and TRBJ1-6; 7 nucleotides match TRBD1. The CDR3 is 14 amino acids. Germline CDR1 is GTSNPN and CDR2 is SVGIG (reference sequence). J was trimmed by 11 bases and V by 0 bases; bases with no gene match: 7. The CDR3 is CAWSVTGRFPPLHF. CDR3 in DNA: TGTGCCTGGAGTGTGACAGGGAGGTTTCCACCCCTCCACTTT.

J is TRBJ2-2 and V is TRBV5-1; D is perhaps TRBD1 or TRBD2 (5 bases each). Trimming stripped 2 bases from V and 13 bases from J, with 21 bases between. The CDR3 length is 15 residues. Germline CDR1 SGHRS, CDR2 YFSETQ. The CDR3 nucleotides read TGCGCCAGCAGCTTCGGGACCCCGGCGAATGGAGGGCTGTTTTTT. It specifies CASSFGTPANGGLFF.

Ten or more counts support this clonotype. CDR3 sequence reads: CASSLDPTVPRELFF. The CDR3 bases are TGTGCCAGCAGCTTAGATCCCACGGTCCCAAGGGAGCTGTTTTTT. The rearrangement joins TRBV7-9 to TRBJ2-2; no reliable D call. V was clipped by 1 base and J by 9 bases, with 15 bases between them. Germline V gene sequence: CDR1 SEHNR, CDR2 FQNEAQ (reference sequence). The CDR3 totals 15 residues.

The chain links TRBV7-8 to TRBJ2-6; tentative D call: TRBD1 (6 bases). Germline V gene lookup returns CDR1 SGHVS and CDR2 FQNEAQ. This CDR3 contains 19 residues. The V and J ends lost 3 bases and 4 bases respectively, with 22 bases between them. The CDR3: CASSLRAGESHWGANVLTF. The CDR3 nucleotides read TGTGCCAGCAGCTTGCGGGCAGGGGAGTCCCACTGGGGGGCCAACGTCCTGACTTTC. The entire variable domain, with the rest obtained from reference TRBV7-8 and TRBJ2-6, is as follows: GAGVSQSPRYKVAKRGQDVALRCDPISGHVSLFWYQQALGQGPEFLTYFQNEAQLDKSGLPSDRFFAERPEGSVSTLKIQRTQQEDSAVYLCASSLRAGESHWGANVLTFGAGSRLTVL.

This clonotype was seen a handful of times. The rearrangement uses TRBV20-1 and TRBJ2-4; D is possibly TRBD1 (5 bases). Between the trimmed V and J ends, which lost 0 bases and 6 bases, there was a span of 12 bases. The CDR3 has 14 amino acids. Germline-derived CDR1 and CDR2 are DFQATT and SNEGSKA (reference sequence). The CDR3 DNA reads TGCAGTGCTAGAGATATAAGGGGTCGAAACATTCAGTACTTC. This gives the protein CSARDIRGRNIQYF.

In its sample, this clonotype was seen many times. The rearrangement uses TRBV24-1 and TRBJ2-3; 8 positions agree with TRBD2. The CDR3 has 19 residues. CDR1 and CDR2 from the germline V gene are KGHDR and SFDVKD. V lost 3 bases and J lost 1; bases outside the gene matches: 14. CDR3 nucleotide sequence: TGTGCCACCAGTGATCCGACATATGCTTTGGGACTAGGCACAGATACGCAGTATTTT. Amino acids: CATSDPTYALGLGTDTQYF.

There are many counts of this clonotype. The chain has TRBV29-1 and TRBJ2-1, with D unresolved. Germline assignment: CDR1 SQVTM and CDR2 ANQGSEA. V dropped 4 bases and J dropped 5 bases, with 12 bases sitting between them. The CDR3 spans 13 residues. This CDR3 is CSVVGFWNNEQFF. CDR3 DNA sequence: TGCAGCGTTGTGGGGTTTTGGAACAATGAGCAGTTCTTC.

This clonotype was detected only a few times. CDR3 DNA: TGTGCCACCAGTGATTCAAGGCTAGCGGGAGGCCAGCAGTTCTTC. Its translation: CATSDSRLAGGQQFF. This sequence joins TRBV24-1 and TRBJ2-1; 11 bases are shared with TRBD2. Germline values: CDR1 KGHDR, CDR2 SFDVKD. V shed 2 bases, J shed 11 bases, and the junction held 7 bases outside the gene matches. This CDR3 is 15 amino acids long.

CDR3 sequence: CSARRGTSGINEQFF. DNA for the CDR3: TGCAGTGCTAGAAGGGGGACTAGCGGGATCAATGAGCAGTTCTTC. The V gene is TRBV20-1, the J gene TRBJ2-1; 13 bases map to TRBD2. Germline V CDR1 and CDR2: DFQATT, SNEGSKA (reference sequence). The V segment lost 2 bases and the J segment 6 bases; nucleotides outside the gene matches: 4. The CDR3 spans 15 residues.

The gene calls are TRBV30 and TRBJ1-1; D is perhaps TRBD1 (6 bases). Per germline, CDR1 GTSNPN and CDR2 SVGIG (reference sequence). This CDR3 is built from 14 residues. Deletions cut 0 bases from V and 5 bases from J, with 13 bases between. This CDR3 reads CAWSVPGARTEAFF. CDR3 coding DNA: TGTGCCTGGAGTGTACCGGGGGCGCGTACTGAAGCTTTCTTT. The variable domain in full, completed from reference TRBV30 and TRBJ1-1, reads SQTIHQWPATLVQPVGSPLSLECTVEGTSNPNLYWYRQAAGRGLQLLFYSVGIGQISSEVPQNLSASRPQDRQFILSSKKLLLSDSGFYLCAWSVPGARTEAFFGQGTRLTVV.

The chain joins TRBV5-5 to TRBJ2-7, with 7 bases lining up with TRBD2. Germline V CDR1 and CDR2: SGHKS, YYEKEE (reference sequence). This CDR3 comprises 12 residues. V lost 7 bases to trimming and J lost 4 bases; unmatched junction nucleotides: 5. In nucleotides, the CDR3 is TGTGCCAGCGCCGGCGGGGGTTACGAGCAGTACTTC. Protein product: CASAGGGYEQYF.

In its sample, this clonotype was seen many times. V is TRBV2 and J is TRBJ2-5; D gene uncertain. Germline V lookup: CDR1 SNHLY, CDR2 FYNNEI. This CDR3 comprises 12 residues. V was pared by 6 bases and J by 2 bases, with 7 bases between. Here the CDR3 reads CASRTWQETQYF. In DNA, the CDR3 is TGTGCCAGCAGGACCTGGCAAGAGACCCAGTACTTC. The whole variable domain, remainder taken from reference TRBV2 and TRBJ2-5, is EPEVTQTPSHQVTQMGQEVILRCVPISNHLYFYWYRQILGQKVEFLVSFYNNEISEKSEIFDDQFSVERPDGSNFTLKIRSTKLEDSAMYFCASRTWQETQYFGPGTRLLVL.

This clonotype was picked up a small number of times. The chain links TRBV27 to TRBJ2-7; maybe TRBD2 (5 bases). V shed 5 bases and J shed 7 bases, with 12 bases lying between them. Germline V gene sequence: CDR1 MNHEY, CDR2 SMNVEV (reference sequence). The CDR3 spans 12 residues. CDR3 bases: TGTGCCAGCAGTCCCGACCTAGCAGAGCAGTACTTC. It is translated as CASSPDLAEQYF.

The V and J genes are TRBV28 and TRBJ2-3; 12 positions agree with TRBD2. The CDR3 is 16 amino acids. The germline CDR1 and CDR2 sequences are MDHEN and SYDVKM. V trimming: 3 bases; J trimming: 6 bases; junction bases outside the gene matches: 7. The CDR3 loop reads CASSLASGRARDTQYF. In nucleotides, the CDR3 is TGTGCCAGCAGTTTGGCTAGCGGGAGGGCCAGGGATACGCAGTATTTT.

This clonotype was detected a few times. V is TRBV3-1 and J is TRBJ2-7; 10 positions match TRBD2. CDR1 and CDR2 from the germline V gene are LGHDT and YNNKEL (reference sequence). The ends lost 8 bases at V and 6 bases at J; junction bases unmatched: 10. This CDR3 region has 14 residues. CDR3 sequence: CASLAGALGAEQYF. The DNA of the CDR3 is TGTGCCAGCCTAGCGGGAGCTCTCGGCGCCGAGCAGTACTTC.